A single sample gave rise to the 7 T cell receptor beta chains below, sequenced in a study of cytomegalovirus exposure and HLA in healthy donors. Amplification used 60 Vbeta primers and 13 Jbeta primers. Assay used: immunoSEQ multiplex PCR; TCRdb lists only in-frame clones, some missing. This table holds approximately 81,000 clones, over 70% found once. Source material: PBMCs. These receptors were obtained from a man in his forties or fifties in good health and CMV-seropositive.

The CDR3 loop is CASNTGYSNQPQHF. CDR3 nucleotide sequence: TGTGCCAGCAACACAGGTTATAGCAATCAGCCCCAGCATTTT. This sequence joins TRBV7-8 and TRBJ1-5; TRBD1 might be the D (5 bases). The CDR3 runs 14 residues. V shed 7 bases and J shed 0 bases, with 10 bases lying between them. CDR1 is SGHVS, CDR2 FQNEAQ, per germline.

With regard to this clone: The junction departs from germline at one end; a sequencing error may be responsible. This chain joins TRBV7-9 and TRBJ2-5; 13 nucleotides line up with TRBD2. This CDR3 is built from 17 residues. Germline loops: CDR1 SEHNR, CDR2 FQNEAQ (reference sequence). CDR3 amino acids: CSSSPYGLAGELETQYF. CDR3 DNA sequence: TGTTCCAGCAGCCCCTACGGACTAGCGGGGGAGTTGGAGACCCAGTACTTC.

The CDR3 is CSAYRGGNTEAFF. DNA for the CDR3: TGCAGCGCGTACAGGGGTGGGAACACTGAAGCTTTCTTT. The gene calls are TRBV29-1 and TRBJ1-1, with 7 bases matching TRBD1. V was pared by 7 bases and J by 1 base, with 6 bases of the junction left unmatched. This CDR3 has 13 residues. The germline V gene has CDR1 SQVTM and CDR2 ANQGSEA.

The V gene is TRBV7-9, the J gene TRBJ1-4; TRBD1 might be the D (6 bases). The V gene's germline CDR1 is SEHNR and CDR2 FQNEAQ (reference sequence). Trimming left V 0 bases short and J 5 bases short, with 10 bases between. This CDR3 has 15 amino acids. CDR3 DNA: TGTGCCAGCAGCTTAGCGCGGCAGGGGAATGAAAAACTGTTTTTT. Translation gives CASSLARQGNEKLFF.

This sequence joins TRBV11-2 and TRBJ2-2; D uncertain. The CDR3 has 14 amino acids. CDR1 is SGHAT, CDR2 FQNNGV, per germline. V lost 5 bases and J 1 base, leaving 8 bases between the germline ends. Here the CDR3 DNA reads TGTGCCAGCAGCCCTCGTTGGAACACCGGGGAGCTGTTTTTT. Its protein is CASSPRWNTGELFF.

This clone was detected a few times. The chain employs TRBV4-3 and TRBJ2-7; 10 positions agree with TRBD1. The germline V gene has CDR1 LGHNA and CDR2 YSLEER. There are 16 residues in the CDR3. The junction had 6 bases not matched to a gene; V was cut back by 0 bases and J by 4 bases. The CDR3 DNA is TGCGCCAGCAGCCAAGACCCGGGACAGGGGACATACGAGCAGTACTTC. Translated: CASSQDPGQGTYEQYF.

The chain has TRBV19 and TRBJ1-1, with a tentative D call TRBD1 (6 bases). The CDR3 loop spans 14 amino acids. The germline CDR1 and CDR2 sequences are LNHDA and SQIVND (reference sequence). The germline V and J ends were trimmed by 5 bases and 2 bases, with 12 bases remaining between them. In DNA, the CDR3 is TGTGCCAGTAGTCCCGTTGGGGGCAACACTGAAGCTTTCTTT. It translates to CASSPVGGNTEAFF.